Sequencing of this TCR beta chain was carried out in a study of blood T cell repertoires in COVID-19. At the level of the study: Material from acute and convalescent COVID-19 was sourced from the United States, Italy and Spain. From T cells, B-cell-depleted T cells, or PBMCs came the material, which was cDNA or gDNA.

In the study's own analysis: Estimation of nucleated cell counts was performed using reference gene primer amplification. The protocol was immunoSEQ multiplex PCR, while the TCRdb copy is restricted to in-frame clones and leaves out a portion. V, J and clone size are those of that table, while D and trimming were read from the DNA. The sample lists a few hundred thousand clones, more than 75% occurring once. CDR3 size: 15 residues. Germline V CDR1 and CDR2: SGDLS, YYNGEE. Between the trimmed V and J ends, which lost 0 bases and 5 bases, there was a span of 14 bases. This TCR came from a man aged 55-75 years with acute or convalescent COVID-19. The sequencing input was peripheral blood. The chain is built from TRBV9 and TRBJ2-5; unclear D gene. The CDR3 sequence is CASSVGPVTRETQYF. CDR3 DNA sequence: TGTGCCAGCAGCGTAGGTCCCGTAACCAGGGAGACCCAGTACTTC.